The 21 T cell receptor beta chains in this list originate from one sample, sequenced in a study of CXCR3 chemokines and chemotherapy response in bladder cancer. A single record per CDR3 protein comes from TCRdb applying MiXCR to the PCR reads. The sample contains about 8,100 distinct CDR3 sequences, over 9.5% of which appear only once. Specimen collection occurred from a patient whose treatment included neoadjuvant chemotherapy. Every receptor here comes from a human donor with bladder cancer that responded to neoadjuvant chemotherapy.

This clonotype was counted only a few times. CDR3 in DNA: TGTGCCAGCAGCCTCGGGACCGACTATTTATTGGAGACCCAGTACTTC. Translation: CASSLGTDYLLETQYF. The chain combines TRBV6-5 with TRBJ2-5; D might be TRBD1 or TRBD2, each matching 5 bases. Germline-derived CDR1 and CDR2 are MNHEY and SVGAGI. The V end was cut by 6 bases, the J end by 5 bases, with 22 bases between. The CDR3 runs to 16 residues.

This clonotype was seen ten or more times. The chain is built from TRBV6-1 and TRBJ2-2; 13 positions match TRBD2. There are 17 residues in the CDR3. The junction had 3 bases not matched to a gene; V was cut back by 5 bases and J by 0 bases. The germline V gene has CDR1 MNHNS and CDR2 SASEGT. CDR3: CASSRTSGSSNTGELFF. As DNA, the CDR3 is TGTGCCAGCAGTAGGACTAGCGGGAGCTCGAACACCGGGGAGCTGTTTTTT.

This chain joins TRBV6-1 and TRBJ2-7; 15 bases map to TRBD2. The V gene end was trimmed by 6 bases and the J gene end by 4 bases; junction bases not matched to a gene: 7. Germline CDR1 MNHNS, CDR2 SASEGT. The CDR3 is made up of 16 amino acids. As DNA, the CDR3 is TGTGCCAGCAGAGGGACTAGCGGGGGGCCGGGGTACGAGCAGTACTTC. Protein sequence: CASRGTSGGPGYEQYF.

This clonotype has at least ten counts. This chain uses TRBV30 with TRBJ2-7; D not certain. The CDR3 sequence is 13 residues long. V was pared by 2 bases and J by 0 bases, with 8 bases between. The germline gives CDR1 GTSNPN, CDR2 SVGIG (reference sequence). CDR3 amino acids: CAWSLRVSYEQYF. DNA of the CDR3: TGTGCCTGGAGTCTCCGAGTCTCCTACGAGCAGTACTTC.

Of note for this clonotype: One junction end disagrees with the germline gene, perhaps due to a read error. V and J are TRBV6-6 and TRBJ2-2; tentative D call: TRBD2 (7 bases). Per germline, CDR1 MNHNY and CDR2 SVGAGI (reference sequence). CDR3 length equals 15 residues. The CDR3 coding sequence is TGTGCCATCTTGTGTAAGGGACTCCCACTCCGGGGGGCTGTTTTT. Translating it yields CAILCKGLPLRGAVF.

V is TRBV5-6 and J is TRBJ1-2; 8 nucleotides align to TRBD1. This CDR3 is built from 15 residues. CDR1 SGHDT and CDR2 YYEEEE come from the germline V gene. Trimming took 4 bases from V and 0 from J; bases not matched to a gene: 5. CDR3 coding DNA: TGTGCCAGCAGCCCTTCGACAGGGGCTAACTATGGCTACACCTTC. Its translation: CASSPSTGANYGYTF.

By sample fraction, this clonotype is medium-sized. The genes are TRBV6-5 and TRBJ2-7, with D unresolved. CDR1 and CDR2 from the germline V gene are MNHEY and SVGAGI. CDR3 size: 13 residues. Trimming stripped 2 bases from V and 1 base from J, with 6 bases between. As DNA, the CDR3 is TGTGCCAGCAGTTACCAGCTTTCCTACGAGCAGTACTTC. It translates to CASSYQLSYEQYF.

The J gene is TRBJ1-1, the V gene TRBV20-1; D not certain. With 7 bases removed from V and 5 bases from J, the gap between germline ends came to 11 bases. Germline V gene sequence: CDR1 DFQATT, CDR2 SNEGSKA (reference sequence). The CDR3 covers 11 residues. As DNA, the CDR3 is TGCAGTGTAAGCCGGGGAACTGAAGCTTTCTTT. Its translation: CSVSRGTEAFF.

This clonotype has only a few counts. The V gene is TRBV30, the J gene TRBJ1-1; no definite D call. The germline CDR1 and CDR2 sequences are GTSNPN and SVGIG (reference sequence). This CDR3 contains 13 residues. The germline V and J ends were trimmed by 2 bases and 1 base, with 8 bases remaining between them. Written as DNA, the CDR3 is TGTGCCTGGAGTTTCTCTGGGAACACTGAAGCTTTCTTT. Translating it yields CAWSFSGNTEAFF.

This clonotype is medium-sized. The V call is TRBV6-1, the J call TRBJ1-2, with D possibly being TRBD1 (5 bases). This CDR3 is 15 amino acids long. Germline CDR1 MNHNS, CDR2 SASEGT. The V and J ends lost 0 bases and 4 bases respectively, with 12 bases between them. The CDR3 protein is CASSEAWQGGYGYTF. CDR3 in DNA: TGTGCCAGCAGTGAAGCGTGGCAGGGAGGCTATGGCTACACCTTC.

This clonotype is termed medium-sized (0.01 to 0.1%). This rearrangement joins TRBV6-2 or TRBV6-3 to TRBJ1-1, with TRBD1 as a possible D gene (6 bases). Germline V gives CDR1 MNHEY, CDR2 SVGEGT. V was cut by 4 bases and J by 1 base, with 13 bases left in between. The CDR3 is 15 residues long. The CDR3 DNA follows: TGTGCCAGCAGTTCCGAAGGGGGGGCGAACACTGAAGCTTTCTTT. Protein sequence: CASSSEGGANTEAFF.

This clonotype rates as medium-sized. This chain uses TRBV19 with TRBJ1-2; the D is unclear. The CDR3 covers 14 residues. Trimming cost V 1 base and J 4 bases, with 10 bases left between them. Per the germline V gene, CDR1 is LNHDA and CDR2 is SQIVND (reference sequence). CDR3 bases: TGTGCCAGTAGTATAGGTAACAGTGGCTATGGCTACACCTTC. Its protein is CASSIGNSGYGYTF.

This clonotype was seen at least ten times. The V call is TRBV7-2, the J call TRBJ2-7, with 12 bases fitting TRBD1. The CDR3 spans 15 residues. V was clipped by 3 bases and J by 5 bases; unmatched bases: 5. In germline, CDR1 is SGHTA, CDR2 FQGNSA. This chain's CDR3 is CASSFDGTGGNEQYF. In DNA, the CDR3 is TGTGCCAGCAGCTTTGACGGGACAGGGGGCAACGAGCAGTACTTC.

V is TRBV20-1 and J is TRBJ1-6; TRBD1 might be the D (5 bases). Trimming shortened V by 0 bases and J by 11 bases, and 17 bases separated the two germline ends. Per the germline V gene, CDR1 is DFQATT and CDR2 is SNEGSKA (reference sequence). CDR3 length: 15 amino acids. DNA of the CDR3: TGCAGTGCTAGAGATACGACCGAGGGACGCCCACCCCTCCACTTT. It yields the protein CSARDTTEGRPPLHF.

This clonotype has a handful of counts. CDR3 in amino acids: CSARRQGTTYNEQFF. The CDR3 nucleotides are TGCAGTGCGAGGCGACAGGGAACAACCTACAATGAGCAGTTCTTC. The rearrangement links TRBV20-1 to TRBJ2-1; 7 nucleotides match TRBD1. Per germline, CDR1 DFQATT and CDR2 SNEGSKA (reference sequence). The J segment lost 2 bases and the V segment lost 6 bases, leaving 10 bases of the junction unmatched. CDR3 length equals 15 residues.

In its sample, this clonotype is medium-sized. The CDR3 sequence is CASSRTGGLDTEAFF. The CDR3 nucleotides read TGTGCCAGCAGCCGGACAGGGGGCCTGGACACTGAAGCTTTCTTT. J is TRBJ1-1 and V is TRBV5-4, with 11 bases identical to TRBD1. This CDR3 is 15 amino acids long. V was clipped by 4 bases and J by 3 bases; unmatched bases: 5. Germline CDR1 is SGHNT and CDR2 is YYREEE (reference sequence).

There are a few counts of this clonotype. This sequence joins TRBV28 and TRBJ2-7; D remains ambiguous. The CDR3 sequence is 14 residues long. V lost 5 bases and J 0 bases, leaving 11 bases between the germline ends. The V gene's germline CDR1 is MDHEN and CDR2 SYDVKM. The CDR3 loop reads CASSPGRFSYEQYF. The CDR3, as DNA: TGTGCCAGCAGTCCAGGAAGATTCTCCTACGAGCAGTACTTC. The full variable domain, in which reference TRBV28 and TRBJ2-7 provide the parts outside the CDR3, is DVKVTQSSRYLVKRTGEKVFLECVQDMDHENMFWYRQDPGLGLRLIYFSYDVKMKEKGDIPEGYSVSREKKERFSLILESASTNQTSMYLCASSPGRFSYEQYFGPGTRLTVT.

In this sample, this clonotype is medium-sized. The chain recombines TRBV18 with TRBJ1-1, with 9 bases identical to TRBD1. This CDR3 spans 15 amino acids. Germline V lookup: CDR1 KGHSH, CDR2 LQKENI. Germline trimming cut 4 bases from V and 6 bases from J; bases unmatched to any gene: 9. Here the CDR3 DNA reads TGTGCCAGCTCACTATTTCCGGGACAGGGCTCTGAAGCTTTCTTT. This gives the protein CASSLFPGQGSEAFF.

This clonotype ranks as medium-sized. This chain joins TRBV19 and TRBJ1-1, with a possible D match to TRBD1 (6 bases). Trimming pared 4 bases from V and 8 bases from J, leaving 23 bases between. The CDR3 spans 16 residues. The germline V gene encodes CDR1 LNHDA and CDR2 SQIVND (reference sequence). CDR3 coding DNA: TGTGCCAGTAGTAGCCGACAAGGCGGGGGGAGGGGGGAAGCTTTCTTT. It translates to CASSSRQGGGRGEAFF.

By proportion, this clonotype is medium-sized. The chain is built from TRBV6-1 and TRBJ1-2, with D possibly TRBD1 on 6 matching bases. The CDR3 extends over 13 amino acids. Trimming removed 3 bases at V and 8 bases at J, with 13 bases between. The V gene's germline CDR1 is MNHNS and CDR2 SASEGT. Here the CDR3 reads CASSDWGQDGYTF. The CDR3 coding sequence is TGTGCCAGCAGTGATTGGGGGCAGGACGGCTACACCTTC.

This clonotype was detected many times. The CDR3 DNA is TGTGCCAGCAGTTACTACCGCGGGACAGGGGGCACTGAAGCTTTCTTT. This sequence encodes CASSYYRGTGGTEAFF. This sequence joins TRBV6-5 and TRBJ1-1, with 11 positions matching TRBD1. The CDR3 sequence is 16 residues long. Germline V CDR1 and CDR2: MNHEY, SVGAGI. Germline trimming cut 1 base from V and 4 bases from J; bases unmatched to any gene: 5.